The clone carrying this T cell receptor (beta chain) was observed many times. This sample was included in a study of molecular identifiers for immune sequencing clone quantification. TCRdb ran MiXCR on the PCR reads and lists one entry per CDR3 protein. Of about 640,000 distinct CDR3 sequences in the sample, less than 20% were seen once. The TCR sequence derives from a human donor in good health. Some libraries in this study had Jurkat cell RNA spiked in. The specimen sequenced was naive CD8+ T cells from blood, with Jurkat cell RNA spiked in. Sample subset: FACS-sorted CD8+CD4-CCR7+CD45RA+ naive T cells.

In DNA, the CDR3 is TGCGCCAGCAGCTCCTGGACGGGAGAGCAGTACTTC. Protein sequence: CASSSWTGEQYF. The V gene is TRBV5-1, the J gene TRBJ2-7; possible D gene TRBD2, 5 bases. V lost 3 bases and J lost 7, with 11 bases in between. Germline CDR1 is SGHRS and CDR2 is YFSETQ. The CDR3 length is 12 residues.